Described below is a single TCR beta chain sequence and its context. These data are taken from a study of chemoradiotherapy in HPV16-positive cancers. Study details: Candidate HPV-specific T-cell clones and common TCR motifs came from functional assays in a couple of HPV16-positive patients.

Assay used: immunoSEQ multiplex PCR; TCRdb lists only in-frame clones, some missing. The table records thousands of clones, roughly 73% of them present only once. CDR3 length: 15 residues. CDR1 is SGHDT, CDR2 YYEEEE, per germline. The V segment lost 2 bases and the J segment 5 bases; nucleotides outside the gene matches: 4. Specimen collection occurred from a patient who underwent chemoradiotherapy. The chain has TRBV5-6 and TRBJ1-5; 10 bases are a match to TRBD1. The clonotype originates from a human donor with HPV-associated anogenital cancer. CDR3: CASSFGTGDDQPQHF. CDR3 nucleotide sequence: TGTGCCAGCAGCTTTGGGACAGGGGATGATCAGCCCCAGCATTTT. Supplemented by reference TRBV5-6 and TRBJ1-5, the full variable domain reads DAGVTQSPTHLIKTRGQQVTLRCSPKSGHDTVSWYQQALGQGPQFIFQYYEEEERQRGNFPDRFSGHQFPNYSSELNVNALLLGDSALYLCASSFGTGDDQPQHFGDGTRLSIL.